Listed here is a single T cell receptor (beta chain). Original data processing: Cell counts per sample came from amplifying reference gene primers. Only in-frame clones appear in the TCRdb table, and some are missing; sequencing was by immunoSEQ multiplex PCR. That table is the source of V, J and clone size, and D and trimming were worked out from the DNA. Altogether a few hundred thousand clones are present, over 75% being singletons, with the ten largest covering 10%. Followed longitudinally, the Seattle patients had been enrolled during active infection. This entry is derived from a study of blood T cell repertoires in COVID-19. Study-wide context: In each case, the material was cDNA or gDNA derived from T cells, B-cell-depleted T cells, or PBMCs.

The CDR3 length is 17 residues. The germline gives CDR1 SGHRS, CDR2 YFSETQ. V lost 1 base, J lost 0 bases, and 11 bases lay in between. The receptor was isolated from a woman between 70 and 85 years old with COVID-19, enrolled during active disease. Source material: peripheral blood. The J gene is TRBJ1-6, the V gene TRBV5-1; possible D gene TRBD1, 5 bases. The CDR3 spells CASSLTGPSSYNSPLHF. The CDR3 DNA is TGCGCCAGCAGCTTGACAGGTCCGAGCTCCTATAATTCACCCCTCCACTTT.